This T cell receptor beta chain was captured in a study of OX40 agonist ivuxolimab in advanced cancers. The wider study: Patients got intravenous ivuxolimab at 0.01 to 10 mg/kg every 2 weeks. Participants, 70% to 90% male, averaged roughly 59 years of age, ranging from about 20 to 80.

This CDR3 is built from 17 residues. Trimming at V came to 3 bases and at J to 0 bases, leaving 10 bases not matched to a gene. The V gene's germline CDR1 is MDHEN and CDR2 SYDVKM. Produced via immunoSEQ multiplex PCR; TCRdb's table is partial and in-frame only. The sample consists of roughly 86,000 clones, 90% of them appearing once. The chain has TRBV28 and TRBJ2-7; 8 bases match TRBD2. Here the sequenced sample was CD4+ or CD8+ T cells sorted from blood, taken in a trial of the OX40 agonist ivuxolimab. The source of this sequence is an adult with an advanced solid tumor such as melanoma, head and neck, liver or kidney cancer. The CDR3 sequence is CASSFGSRLASSYEQYF. The CDR3 DNA sequence: TGTGCCAGCAGTTTCGGGTCCCGACTAGCGAGCTCCTACGAGCAGTACTTC.